A selection of T cell receptor beta chains follows, all from one sample in a study of T cells after yellow fever vaccination. TCRdb reprocessed the 5' RACE reads with MiXCR, giving one entry per CDR3 protein. The table lists 510,000 or so distinct CDR3 sequences, 15% to 20% of them singletons. The sample was PBMCs, taken 15 days after the yellow fever booster vaccination. The source of these receptors is a man aged 25 to 40 who received the YFV17D yellow fever vaccine. The CDR3 runs from the conserved cysteine through the conserved F or W. Fields, in order: J gene, V gene, clone size, D gene, CDR3 DNA, CDR3 protein. The D gene is left open where the match is weak. Expanded clones get a size class; other rows say once, few or many, or leave the size out.

j_call: TRBJ2-3
v_call: TRBV11-2
clone_size: -
d_call: TRBD2
cdr3_nt: TGTGCCAGCAGCCCAAAGCTAGGACTAGCGGTGGGTAGCACAGATACGCAGTATTTT
cdr3_aa: CASSPKLGLAVGSTDTQYF

j_call: TRBJ2-7
v_call: TRBV20-1
clone_size: -
d_call: -
cdr3_nt: TGCAGTGCGCCAGGACTCGGTTTAGGCTACGAGCAGTACTTC
cdr3_aa: CSAPGLGLGYEQYF

j_call: TRBJ2-7
v_call: TRBV5-6
clone_size: -
d_call: -
cdr3_nt: TGTGCCAGCAGCTCGACCGGGCGGGGCACCTACGAGCAGTACTTC
cdr3_aa: CASSSTGRGTYEQYF

j_call: TRBJ1-5
v_call: TRBV12-5
clone_size: -
d_call: -
cdr3_nt: TGTGCTAGTGGATCCCAGCCCCAGCATTTT
cdr3_aa: CASGSQPQHF

j_call: TRBJ2-1
v_call: TRBV5-1
clone_size: few
d_call: -
cdr3_nt: TGCGCCAGCAGCCCTCCTAGCGAATACTACAATGAGCAGTTCTTC
cdr3_aa: CASSPPSEYYNEQFF

j_call: TRBJ1-5
v_call: TRBV12-3/TRBV12-4
clone_size: -
d_call: TRBD1
cdr3_nt: TGTGCCAGCTCCTGGGACAGACCCAATCAGCCCCAGCATTTT
cdr3_aa: CASSWDRPNQPQHF

j_call: TRBJ2-6
v_call: TRBV6-2/TRBV6-3
clone_size: few
d_call: TRBD1
cdr3_nt: TGTGCCAGCAGTGACAGGGGGACTGGGGCCAACGTCCTGACTTTC
cdr3_aa: CASSDRGTGANVLTF

j_call: TRBJ2-2
v_call: TRBV6-5
clone_size: -
d_call: TRBD1
cdr3_nt: TGTGCCAGCAGTTACCCCCCCGGGACAGGGAGGGTCGGGGAGCTGTTTTTT
cdr3_aa: CASSYPPGTGRVGELFF

j_call: TRBJ2-2
v_call: TRBV23-1
clone_size: few
d_call: -
cdr3_nt: TGCGCCAGCAGTCAATCGCGGGAGCTGTTTTTT
cdr3_aa: CASSQSRELFF

j_call: TRBJ2-5
v_call: TRBV4-3
clone_size: few
d_call: TRBD2
cdr3_nt: TGCGCCAGCAGCCGGGGGAGCGGGGGGGGCGGAGAGACCCAGTACTTC
cdr3_aa: CASSRGSGGGGETQYF

j_call: TRBJ2-3
v_call: TRBV28
clone_size: -
d_call: TRBD2
cdr3_nt: TGTGCCAGCAGACCTCCAGCGGGGACTAGCGGGAGAGAGGGGACAGATACGCAGTATTTT
cdr3_aa: CASRPPAGTSGREGTDTQYF

j_call: TRBJ2-7
v_call: TRBV12-3/TRBV12-4
clone_size: few
d_call: -
cdr3_nt: TGTGCCAGCAGTTTACCCGGCAGCACCTACGAGCAGTACTTC
cdr3_aa: CASSLPGSTYEQYF

j_call: TRBJ1-1
v_call: TRBV2
clone_size: -
d_call: TRBD1
cdr3_nt: TGTGCCAGCAGGGGGACAGGTTCTACTGAAGCTTTCTTT
cdr3_aa: CASRGTGSTEAFF

j_call: TRBJ2-6
v_call: TRBV6-4
clone_size: -
d_call: -
cdr3_nt: TGTGCCAGCAGATCGGACTCTGGGGCCAACGTCCTGACTTTC
cdr3_aa: CASRSDSGANVLTF

j_call: TRBJ2-7
v_call: TRBV11-2
clone_size: few
d_call: -
cdr3_nt: TGTGCCAGCAGCTTTCCACAACTAGCTGCTGCCGAGCAGTACTTC
cdr3_aa: CASSFPQLAAAEQYF